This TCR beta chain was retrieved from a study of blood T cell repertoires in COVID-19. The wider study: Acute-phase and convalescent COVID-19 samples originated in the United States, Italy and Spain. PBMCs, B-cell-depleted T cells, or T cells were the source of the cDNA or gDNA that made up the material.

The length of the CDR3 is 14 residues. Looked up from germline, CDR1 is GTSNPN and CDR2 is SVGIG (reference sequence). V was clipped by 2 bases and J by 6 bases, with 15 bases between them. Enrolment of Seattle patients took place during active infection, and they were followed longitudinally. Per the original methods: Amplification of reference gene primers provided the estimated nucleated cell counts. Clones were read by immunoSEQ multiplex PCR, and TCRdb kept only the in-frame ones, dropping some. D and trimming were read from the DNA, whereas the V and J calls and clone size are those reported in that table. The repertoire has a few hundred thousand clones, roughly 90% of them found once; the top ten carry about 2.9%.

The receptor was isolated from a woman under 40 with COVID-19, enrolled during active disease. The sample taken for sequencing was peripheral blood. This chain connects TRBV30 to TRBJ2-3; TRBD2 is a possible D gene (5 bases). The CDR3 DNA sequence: TGTGCCTGGAGTAGAAGCGGCCGGGCGGATACGCAGTATTTT. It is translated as CAWSRSGRADTQYF.